This T cell receptor beta chain came from a study of shared clonotypes between healthy human individuals. About the research overall: The plates for each donor numbered three CD4 naive, three CD4 memory, two CD8 naive and one CD8 memory.

A word on this clone: Its matching antigen is unknown.

Sequencing was performed with immunoSEQ multiplex PCR; in TCRdb, only in-frame clones are kept and a portion is missing. Seen here are roughly 2.2 million clones, 92% observed once, and the top ten hold 0.37%. The study's findings and limits: Only blood was sampled; tissue repertoires likely differ.

CDR3 length: 14 amino acids. Germline CDR1 and CDR2: MNHEY and SMNVEV (reference sequence). Trimming removed 7 bases from V and 2 bases from J; junction bases left unmatched: 8. Specimen: naive CD4+ T cells from PBMCs. Regarding subset: CD45RA+ positively selected. V gene TRBV27 combines with J gene TRBJ2-7; 7 positions agree with TRBD1. The source is a man between 18 and 35 years old in good health. Some clones in this sample may be carry-over from other donors' samples. The DNA for the CDR3 is TGTGCCAGCAACCCGACAGGGCCAACCTACGAGCAGTACTTC. Protein sequence: CASNPTGPTYEQYF.